One sample yielded the 19 T cell receptor beta chains listed below, sequenced in a study of T cell responses to AZD1222 COVID-19 vaccine. The assay was immunoSEQ multiplex PCR, and TCRdb's table has in-frame clones only and misses some. The table shows about 170,000 clones, with roughly 89% occurring only once. The sample in question was peripheral blood, obtained 28 days after the second AZD1222 dose. Source of these receptors: an adult who received the AZD1222 COVID-19 vaccine.

The DNA of the CDR3 is TGTGCCAGCAGCCTCGGGGGGACTTTTAACTATGGCTACACCTTC. This encodes CASSLGGTFNYGYTF. The rearrangement links TRBV9 to TRBJ1-2; D possibly corresponds to TRBD1 (5 bases). CDR1 and CDR2 from the germline V gene are SGDLS and YYNGEE. The CDR3 consists of 15 residues. Trimming left V 4 bases short and J 1 base short, with 14 bases between.

This clone was detected only once. This chain uses TRBV6-4 with TRBJ2-6; the D gene is possibly TRBD1 (6 bases). Germline CDR1 is MRHNA and CDR2 is SNTAGT. V dropped 5 bases and J dropped 0 bases, with 8 bases sitting between them. The CDR3 spans 15 residues. The CDR3 DNA reads TGTGCCAGCAGTACGGACAGCTCTGGGGCCAACGTCCTGACTTTC. Translating gives CASSTDSSGANVLTF.

The chain combines TRBV5-1 with TRBJ2-7; TRBD2 is a possible D gene (6 bases). The germline V gene has CDR1 SGHRS and CDR2 YFSETQ. This CDR3 comprises 13 residues. V lost 0 bases to trimming and J lost 12 bases, with 16 bases between them. The CDR3 DNA follows: TGCGCCAGCAGCTTGGCCAACTCGGGGGTACGGTACTTC. It translates to CASSLANSGVRYF.

This chain links TRBV18 with TRBJ1-5; D is unclear. The CDR3 consists of 13 residues. Trimming cost V 3 bases and J 7 bases, with 10 bases left between them. Germline V gives CDR1 KGHSH, CDR2 LQKENI. Written as DNA, the CDR3 is TGTGCCAGCTCACCTACACCCGGCCAGCCCCAGCATTTT. This codes for CASSPTPGQPQHF.

The V call is TRBV19, the J call TRBJ1-1; tentatively, D is TRBD1 (5 bases). Between the trimmed V and J ends, which lost 7 bases and 1 base, there was a span of 10 bases. CDR1 and CDR2 from the germline V gene are LNHDA and SQIVND (reference sequence). This CDR3 is built from 13 residues. The CDR3 is CASTTTGNTEAFF. In DNA form, the CDR3 reads TGTGCCAGTACCACCACAGGGAACACTGAAGCTTTCTTT.

J is TRBJ2-7 and V is TRBV5-4; TRBD2 agrees at 10 bases. The germline V gene encodes CDR1 SGHNT and CDR2 YYREEE (reference sequence). The ends lost 4 bases at V and 4 bases at J; junction bases unmatched: 8. This CDR3 comprises 15 residues. The DNA of the CDR3 is TGTGCCAGCAGCCAGGGGCTAGCGGGGGTTTACGAGCAGTACTTC. It yields the protein CASSQGLAGVYEQYF.

The genes are TRBV4-1 and TRBJ2-7; a weak D match, TRBD1 (6 bases). The V and J ends lost 7 bases and 3 bases respectively, with 13 bases between them. Per the germline V gene, CDR1 is MGHRA and CDR2 is YSYEKL. This CDR3 has 13 residues. In DNA, the CDR3 is TGCGCCAGCACGTGGGACATGGGCTACGAGCAGTACTTC. It specifies CASTWDMGYEQYF.

The chain links TRBV5-6 to TRBJ2-3, with 8 bases lining up with TRBD1. Germline CDR1 reads SGHDT; CDR2 reads YYEEEE. CDR3 length: 13 residues. The ends lost 4 bases at V and 3 bases at J; junction bases unmatched: 1. CDR3 sequence: CASSRDRTDTQYF. CDR3 nucleotide sequence: TGTGCCAGCAGCCGGGACAGGACAGATACGCAGTATTTT.

This clone was seen only a few times. V is TRBV3-1 (or the pseudogene TRBV3-2) and J is TRBJ1-1; no clear D. Germline V gene lookup returns CDR1 LGHDT and CDR2 YNNKEL (reference sequence). V was trimmed by 1 base and J by 4 bases, leaving 13 bases between them. CDR3 size: 15 residues. The CDR3 DNA sequence: TGTGCCAGCAGCCAAGGGTGGGATCGATCCACTGAAGCTTTCTTT. Amino acid sequence: CASSQGWDRSTEAFF.

The chain links TRBV5-1 to TRBJ2-7; 10 bases agree with TRBD2. The V segment lost 2 bases and the J segment 7 bases; nucleotides outside the gene matches: 9. The germline V gene has CDR1 SGHRS and CDR2 YFSETQ. CDR3 length: 15 amino acids. CDR3 residues: CASSLSGGAGGEQYF. The CDR3 DNA is TGCGCCAGCAGCTTAAGCGGGGGGGCTGGTGGGGAGCAGTACTTC.

J is TRBJ1-2 and V is TRBV5-1; 8 bases map to TRBD1. CDR1 is SGHRS and CDR2 is YFSETQ in the germline V gene. The CDR3 extends over 16 amino acids. Trimming cost V 0 bases and J 4 bases; bases outside gene matches: 8. CDR3 nucleotide sequence: TGCGCCAGCAGCTTGGGGACAGGGCTTGGAGGCTATGGCTACACCTTC. It yields the protein CASSLGTGLGGYGYTF.

This clone was picked up a small number of times. The chain employs TRBV19 and TRBJ1-4, with TRBD1 matching over 8 bases. The CDR3 spans 18 residues. Germline V CDR1 and CDR2: LNHDA, SQIVND (reference sequence). V trimming: 8 bases; J trimming: 0 bases; junction bases outside the gene matches: 14. CDR3 sequence reads: CASGLSGTGSATNEKLFF. The CDR3 nucleotides read TGTGCCAGTGGCCTTTCCGGGACAGGCTCTGCAACTAATGAAAAACTGTTTTTT. Using reference TRBV19 and TRBJ1-4 for the parts outside the CDR3, the full variable domain is DGGITQSPKYLFRKEGQNVTLSCEQNLNHDAMYWYRQDPGQGLRLIYYSQIVNDFQKGDIAEGYSVSREKKESFPLTVTSAQKNPTAFYLCASGLSGTGSATNEKLFFGSGTQLSVL.

The chain links TRBV11-2 to TRBJ2-6; D perhaps matches TRBD2 (6 bases). The V end was cut by 7 bases, the J end by 0 bases, with 10 bases between. From germline, CDR1 is SGHAT and CDR2 FQNNGV. This CDR3 has 15 residues. The CDR3 sequence: CASTLGGSGANVLTF. The CDR3, as DNA: TGTGCCAGCACCCTCGGGGGCTCTGGGGCCAACGTCCTGACTTTC.

J is TRBJ1-1 and V is TRBV30, with D perhaps TRBD1 (5 bases). Germline lookup yields CDR1 GTSNPN and CDR2 SVGIG (reference sequence). V was cut by 0 bases and J by 8 bases, with 16 bases left in between. The CDR3 has 14 amino acids. The CDR3 is CAWSVLNNRIEAFF. The DNA of the CDR3 is TGTGCCTGGAGTGTACTAAACAACAGGATAGAAGCTTTCTTT. Combining the CDR3 with reference TRBV30 and TRBJ1-1 gives the whole variable domain SQTIHQWPATLVQPVGSPLSLECTVEGTSNPNLYWYRQAAGRGLQLLFYSVGIGQISSEVPQNLSASRPQDRQFILSSKKLLLSDSGFYLCAWSVLNNRIEAFFGQGTRLTVV.

This rearrangement joins TRBV4-3 to TRBJ2-3, with 8 bases lining up with TRBD1. The V gene's germline CDR1 is LGHNA and CDR2 YSLEER. V gave up 6 bases and J gave up 2 bases; unmatched junction bases: 13. The CDR3 extends over 17 amino acids. CDR3 sequence: CASRQTPTGANTDTQYF. Written as DNA, the CDR3 is TGCGCCAGCAGACAGACTCCGACAGGGGCGAACACAGATACGCAGTATTTT.

This clone was seen more than once but under ten times. The chain is built from TRBV6-5 and TRBJ1-5, with 8 positions matching TRBD1. CDR1 is MNHEY, CDR2 SVGAGI, per germline. The length of the CDR3 is 13 residues. V lost 7 bases and J lost 6; bases outside the gene matches: 5. CDR3 amino acids: CASTGRGLQPQHF. As DNA, the CDR3 is TGTGCCAGCACGGGCAGGGGGCTTCAGCCCCAGCATTTT.

This clone has just one count. The CDR3 DNA is TGTGCCAGCAGCTTGGTGGGGACAGGGTTATCTAATTCACCCCTCCACTTT. Its protein product is CASSLVGTGLSNSPLHF. The chain is built from TRBV5-8 and TRBJ1-6, with 9 bases matching TRBD1. J was trimmed by 6 bases and V by 0 bases; bases with no gene match: 7. CDR1 and CDR2 from the germline V gene are SGHTS and YDEGEE. The CDR3 contains 17 residues.

There are a few counts of this clone. The gene calls are TRBV6-4 and TRBJ2-1, with 12 nucleotides matching TRBD1. CDR3 length: 15 residues. CDR1 is MRHNA, CDR2 SNTAGT, per germline. V was pared by 0 bases and J by 8 bases, with 2 bases of the junction left unmatched. The CDR3 is CASSDSGQGADEQFF. The CDR3 DNA sequence: TGTGCCAGCAGTGACTCGGGACAGGGGGCCGATGAGCAGTTCTTC.

This chain uses TRBV18 with TRBJ1-2; TRBD1 agrees at 9 bases. With V trimmed by 4 bases and J by 3 bases, 6 bases remained unmatched. CDR1 and CDR2 from the germline V gene are KGHSH and LQKENI. The CDR3 length is 15 residues. This CDR3 is CASSHPGQGDYGYTF. The DNA for the CDR3 is TGTGCCAGCTCACACCCGGGACAGGGCGACTATGGCTACACCTTC.